What follows are 10 T cell receptor beta chains derived from one specimen sequenced in a study of blood T cell repertoires in COVID-19. Assay used: immunoSEQ multiplex PCR; TCRdb lists only in-frame clones, some missing. The sample has about 21,000 clones, 85% seen once. Sequencing used peripheral blood. These receptors were collected from a man at least 80 years old with acute or convalescent COVID-19.

V and J are TRBV5-1 and TRBJ1-2, with a tentative D call TRBD1 (6 bases). There are 13 residues in the CDR3. V was trimmed by 0 bases and J by 6 bases, leaving 9 bases between them. CDR1 is SGHRS, CDR2 YFSETQ, per germline. The DNA for the CDR3 is TGCGCCAGCAGCTTGGGGCAGGGGAATGGCTACACCTTC. Protein sequence: CASSLGQGNGYTF. The full variable domain, rest sourced from reference TRBV5-1 and TRBJ1-2, is KAGVTQTPRYLIKTRGQQVTLSCSPISGHRSVSWYQQTPGQGLQFLFEYFSETQRNKGNFPGRFSGRQFSNSRSEMNVSTLELGDSALYLCASSLGQGNGYTFGSGTRLTVV.

V and J are TRBV2 and TRBJ1-1; 9 bases align to TRBD1. After removal of 6 bases from V and 6 bases from J, the junction contained 11 bases not matched to a gene. The V gene's germline CDR1 is SNHLY and CDR2 FYNNEI. This CDR3 is built from 15 residues. The CDR3 loop is CASRTQGALTAEAFF. In DNA form, the CDR3 reads TGTGCCAGCAGGACACAGGGGGCCCTGACCGCTGAAGCTTTCTTT.

This clone was seen just once. The rearrangement joins TRBV5-1 to TRBJ2-1; TRBD2 matches at 10 bases. Trimming took 4 bases from V and 0 from J; bases not matched to a gene: 1. Germline V CDR1 and CDR2: SGHRS, YFSETQ. CDR3 length: 15 amino acids. The CDR3 sequence is CASSSGGGSYNEQFF. CDR3 in DNA: TGCGCCAGCAGCAGCGGGGGGGGCTCCTACAATGAGCAGTTCTTC.

The chain combines TRBV4-2 with TRBJ2-3, with 8 positions matching TRBD2. CDR3 length equals 15 residues. CDR1 is LGHNA and CDR2 is YNFKEQ in the germline V gene. Trimming took 0 bases from V and 3 from J; bases not matched to a gene: 2. This CDR3 reads CASSQDASGTDTQYF. The CDR3, as DNA: TGTGCCAGCAGCCAAGATGCTAGCGGGACAGATACGCAGTATTTT.

The rearrangement uses TRBV6-6 and TRBJ1-5; D might be TRBD1 (6 bases). Germline V gene data show CDR1 as MNHNY and CDR2 as SVGAGI (reference sequence). This CDR3 contains 14 residues. V was cut by 7 bases and J by 6 bases, with 16 bases left in between. The CDR3 sequence is CASNPQGSRQPQHF. CDR3 sequence (DNA): TGTGCCAGCAATCCGCAGGGGAGCCGTCAGCCCCAGCATTTT.

This clone appeared a single time. The chain carries TRBV6-5 and TRBJ1-5; 11 bases match TRBD1. Per germline, CDR1 MNHEY and CDR2 SVGAGI. The CDR3 extends over 14 amino acids. V dropped 7 bases and J dropped 5; count of bases not matched to a gene: 4. The CDR3 nucleotides are TGTGCCAGCAATGGACAGGGGGCTTATCAGCCCCAGCATTTT. Residues: CASNGQGAYQPQHF.

V is TRBV5-6 and J is TRBJ2-5; D perhaps matches TRBD1 (6 bases). V was shortened by 8 bases and J by 1 base, with 6 bases between the two germline ends. The CDR3 consists of 11 residues. The germline V gene has CDR1 SGHDT and CDR2 YYEEEE. CDR3 region: CARDSQETQYF. Here the CDR3 DNA reads TGTGCCAGGGACAGCCAAGAGACCCAGTACTTC.

The V gene is TRBV27, the J gene TRBJ1-2; a possible D gene is TRBD1 (5 bases). This CDR3 comprises 12 residues. V lost 6 bases and J 6 bases, leaving 11 bases between the germline ends. Germline loops: CDR1 MNHEY, CDR2 SMNVEV (reference sequence). CDR3 DNA: TGTGCCAGCAGGCGGGGGTCAAATGGCTACACCTTC. Residues: CASRRGSNGYTF.

This clone was seen more than once but under ten times. The chain employs TRBV4-1 and TRBJ1-1, with D maybe TRBD1 (6 bases). The V end lost 1 base, the J end lost 5 bases, and 17 bases lay between the germline ends. Germline CDR1 is MGHRA and CDR2 is YSYEKL. The CDR3 extends over 16 amino acids. In DNA, the CDR3 is TGCGCCAGCAGCCAAGGCGTGGGAGGGGGGGAGACTGAAGCTTTCTTT. Translated, it gives CASSQGVGGGETEAFF.

The chain is built from TRBV7-8 and TRBJ1-1; 9 bases line up with TRBD1. The CDR3 is 13 residues long. Germline V gene lookup returns CDR1 SGHVS and CDR2 FQNEAQ. V lost 4 bases, J lost 5 bases, and 2 bases stayed unmatched. The CDR3 bases are TGTGCCAGCAGCTGGGACAGGGAAACTGAAGCTTTCTTT. It codes for CASSWDRETEAFF.